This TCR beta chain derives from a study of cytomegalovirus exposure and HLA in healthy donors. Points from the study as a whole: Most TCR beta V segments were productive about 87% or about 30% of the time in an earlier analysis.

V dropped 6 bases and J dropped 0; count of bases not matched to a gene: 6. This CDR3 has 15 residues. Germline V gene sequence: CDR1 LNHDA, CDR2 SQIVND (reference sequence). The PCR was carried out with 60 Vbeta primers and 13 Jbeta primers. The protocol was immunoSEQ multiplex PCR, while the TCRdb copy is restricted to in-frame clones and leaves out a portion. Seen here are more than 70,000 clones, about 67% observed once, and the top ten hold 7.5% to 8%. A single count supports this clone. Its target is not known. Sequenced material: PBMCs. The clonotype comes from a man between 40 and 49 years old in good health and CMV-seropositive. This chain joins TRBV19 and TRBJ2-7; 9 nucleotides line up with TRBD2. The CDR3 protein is CASSPLAGFSYEQYF. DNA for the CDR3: TGTGCCAGTAGCCCACTAGCGGGCTTCTCCTACGAGCAGTACTTC.